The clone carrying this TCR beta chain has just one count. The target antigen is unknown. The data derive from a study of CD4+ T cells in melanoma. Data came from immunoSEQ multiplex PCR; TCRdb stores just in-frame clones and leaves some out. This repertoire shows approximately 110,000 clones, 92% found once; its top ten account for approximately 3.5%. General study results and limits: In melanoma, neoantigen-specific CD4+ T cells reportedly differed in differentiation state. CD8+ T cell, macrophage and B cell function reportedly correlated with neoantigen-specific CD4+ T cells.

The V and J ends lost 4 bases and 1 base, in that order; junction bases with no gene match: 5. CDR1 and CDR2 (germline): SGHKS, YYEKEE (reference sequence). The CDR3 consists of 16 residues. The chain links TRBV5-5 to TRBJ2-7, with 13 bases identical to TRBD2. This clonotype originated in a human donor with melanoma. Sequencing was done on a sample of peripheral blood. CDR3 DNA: TGTGCCAGCAGCACCGGACTAGCGGGAGCTTCCTACGAGCAGTACTTC. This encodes CASSTGLAGASYEQYF.